One sample yielded the 22 T cell receptor beta chains listed below, sequenced in a study of cytomegalovirus exposure and HLA in healthy donors. It was with 60 Vbeta and 13 Jbeta primers that the PCR ran. TCRdb keeps only in-frame clones here, not all; method: immunoSEQ multiplex PCR. The sample includes around 77,000 clones, more than 75% of them seen just once. Sequencing was done on a sample of PBMCs. The receptors originated from a man aged 40-49 years in good health and CMV-seronegative.

The chain recombines TRBV7-9 with TRBJ2-7; D is perhaps TRBD1 (6 bases). CDR1 is SEHNR and CDR2 is FQNEAQ in the germline V gene (reference sequence). This CDR3 is 14 amino acids long. Deletions cut 4 bases from V and 3 bases from J, with 13 bases between. CDR3 loop: CASSSSTGHYEQYF. CDR3 DNA: TGTGCCAGCAGCTCTTCGACAGGACACTACGAGCAGTACTTC.

This chain uses TRBV6-5 with TRBJ2-7; possible D gene TRBD1, 6 bases. Germline CDR1 MNHEY, CDR2 SVGAGI. The CDR3 sequence is 15 residues long. Between the trimmed V and J ends, which lost 0 bases and 2 bases, there was a span of 11 bases. The DNA for the CDR3 is TGTGCCAGCAGTTACTCGAACAGGGCCGCCTACGAGCAGTACTTC. Its translation: CASSYSNRAAYEQYF.

This chain joins TRBV10-3 and TRBJ1-1; D gene uncertain. The V gene lost 6 bases and the J gene lost 5 bases, with 22 bases spanning the gap. The CDR3 sequence is 16 residues long. Germline V gene lookup returns CDR1 ENHRY and CDR2 SYGVKD. The CDR3 DNA is TGTGCCATCAGCTCGATCACGACTGATGGGTCTACTGAAGCTTTCTTT. As protein: CAISSITTDGSTEAFF.

The chain employs TRBV5-1 and TRBJ2-2; possibly TRBD1 for D (6 bases). V was pared by 4 bases and J by 3 bases, with 25 bases between. CDR1 is SGHRS and CDR2 is YFSETQ in the germline V gene. The CDR3 has 19 residues. The CDR3 bases are TGCGCCAGCAGCCCCGATACCCTACGACGGGCAGGGGACACCGGGGAGCTGTTTTTT. Protein product: CASSPDTLRRAGDTGELFF.

The count of this clone is one. The chain links TRBV5-1 to TRBJ2-3; D possibly corresponds to TRBD1 (6 bases). V was trimmed by 4 bases and J by 3 bases, leaving 15 bases between them. Germline V gene sequence: CDR1 SGHRS, CDR2 YFSETQ. The CDR3 extends over 15 amino acids. CDR3 protein: CASSGGFVLTDTQYF. The CDR3 coding sequence is TGCGCCAGCAGCGGGGGCTTCGTGTTGACAGATACGCAGTATTTT.

This clone has only a few counts. The chain couples TRBV7-2 to TRBJ2-1; TRBD1 aligns across 9 bases. Germline V gives CDR1 SGHTA, CDR2 FQGNSA. J was trimmed by 10 bases and V by 3 bases; bases with no gene match: 10. CDR3 length: 15 amino acids. The CDR3 DNA is TGTGCCAGCAGCTTTTACATTACCGGGACAGGGGAGCAGTTCTTC. Protein sequence: CASSFYITGTGEQFF. The variable domain in full, completed from reference TRBV7-2 and TRBJ2-1, reads GAGVSQSPSNKVTEKGKDVELRCDPISGHTALYWYRQSLGQGLEFLIYFQGNSAPDKSGLPSDRFSAERTGGSVSTLTIQRTQQEDSAVYLCASSFYITGTGEQFFGPGTRLTVL.

For the CDR3, the DNA is TGTGCCAGCAGTAACAGGGGACAGGCCTACGAGCAGTACTTC. It specifies CASSNRGQAYEQYF. This rearrangement joins TRBV4-2 to TRBJ2-7; TRBD1 matches at 8 bases. The germline gives CDR1 LGHNA, CDR2 YNFKEQ. V lost 6 bases to trimming and J lost 2 bases; unmatched junction nucleotides: 6. This CDR3 has 14 residues.

This clone appeared a few times. This chain uses TRBV19 with TRBJ2-3; 7 bases fit TRBD1. Germline CDR1 is LNHDA and CDR2 is SQIVND (reference sequence). J was trimmed by 0 bases and V by 6 bases; bases with no gene match: 6. The CDR3 is made up of 15 amino acids. CDR3 sequence (DNA): TGTGCCAGTAGAAATAGGGGGCAGAGCACAGATACGCAGTATTTT. Protein: CASRNRGQSTDTQYF.

This chain joins TRBV29-1 and TRBJ2-1; 9 bases line up with TRBD2. Per the germline V gene, CDR1 is SQVTM and CDR2 is ANQGSEA. The V gene end was trimmed by 5 bases and the J gene end by 4 bases; junction bases not matched to a gene: 18. The CDR3 totals 18 residues. CDR3 amino acids: CSVTLAGVLPTLYNEQFF. CDR3 coding DNA: TGCAGCGTTACCTTAGCGGGGGTTCTCCCCACCCTTTACAATGAGCAGTTCTTC.

The V call is TRBV10-3, the J call TRBJ2-3; 7 bases agree with TRBD1. J gave up 3 bases and V 7 bases, and 7 bases lay outside the gene matches. This CDR3 region has 14 residues. Germline lookup yields CDR1 ENHRY and CDR2 SYGVKD. The CDR3: CAIKDRVETDTQYF. The CDR3 DNA is TGTGCCATCAAAGACAGGGTTGAAACAGATACGCAGTATTTT.

The J gene is TRBJ1-1, the V gene TRBV7-2; 11 bases are a match to TRBD1. The CDR3 is 14 residues long. In germline, CDR1 is SGHTA, CDR2 FQGNSA. V was clipped by 5 bases and J by 7 bases; unmatched bases: 6. The CDR3 sequence is CASSPRDRGSEAFF. The CDR3 DNA follows: TGTGCCAGCAGCCCGCGGGACAGGGGGAGTGAAGCTTTCTTT.

J is TRBJ1-5 and V is TRBV14; maybe TRBD1 (5 bases). CDR3 size: 13 residues. The germline V gene has CDR1 SGHDN and CDR2 FVKESK. V was clipped by 4 bases and J by 3 bases, with 7 bases between them. CDR3 loop: CASSPGFNQPQHF. The CDR3, as DNA: TGTGCCAGCAGCCCAGGGTTCAATCAGCCCCAGCATTTT.

This rearrangement joins TRBV7-3 to TRBJ1-1, with D perhaps matching TRBD1 (5 bases). CDR3 length: 13 residues. Germline V gives CDR1 SGHTA, CDR2 FQGTGA. V shed 6 bases and J shed 5 bases, with 13 bases lying between them. DNA of the CDR3: TGTGCCAGCAGTCGCCCAGGACAAACTGAAGCTTTCTTT. Protein product: CASSRPGQTEAFF.

The chain couples TRBV19 to TRBJ2-3; D is undetermined. V shed 1 base and J shed 1 base, with 6 bases lying between them. The CDR3 contains 14 residues. CDR1 and CDR2 from the germline V gene are LNHDA and SQIVND (reference sequence). The CDR3 region has the DNA TGTGCCAGTAGTATAGTCAGTGGCACAGATACGCAGTATTTT. Amino acids: CASSIVSGTDTQYF.

The J gene is TRBJ2-3, the V gene TRBV6-5; D is unclear. Germline values: CDR1 MNHEY, CDR2 SVGAGI. The length of the CDR3 is 14 residues. Trimming removed 2 bases from V and 2 bases from J, with 8 bases in between. CDR3 sequence: CASSYQALTDTQYF. For the CDR3, the DNA is TGTGCCAGCAGTTACCAGGCTCTCACAGATACGCAGTATTTT.

The chain is built from TRBV7-9 and TRBJ1-4, with D hard to call. The germline CDR1 and CDR2 sequences are SEHNR and FQNEAQ (reference sequence). The CDR3 is 15 residues long. V was cut by 2 bases and J by 6 bases, with 13 bases left in between. In DNA, the CDR3 is TGTGCCAGCAGCTTAAAGGAGAGCAAGGATGAAAAACTGTTTTTT. This gives the protein CASSLKESKDEKLFF. Full variable domain (missing parts from reference TRBV7-9 and TRBJ1-4): DTGVSQNPRHKITKRGQNVTFRCDPISEHNRLYWYRQTLGQGPEFLTYFQNEAQLEKSRLLSDRFSAERPKGSFSTLEIQRTEQGDSAMYLCASSLKESKDEKLFFGSGTQLSVL.

This chain joins TRBV5-3 and TRBJ1-1, with D uncertain. TRBV5-3 is an ORF for which the function is uncertain. The CDR3 is 16 amino acids. The V end was cut by 1 base, the J end by 0 bases, with 13 bases between. The CDR3 reads CARSLNGQKMNTEAFF. CDR3 DNA sequence: TGTGCCAGAAGCTTGAATGGCCAGAAGATGAACACTGAAGCTTTCTTT.

This chain links TRBV7-2 with TRBJ1-1; 7 bases map to TRBD1. Germline V lookup: CDR1 SGHTA, CDR2 FQGNSA. The CDR3 runs 16 residues. V lost 3 bases, J lost 1 base, and 8 bases stayed unmatched. CDR3 residues: CASSFRQGPSNTEAFF. The CDR3 DNA is TGTGCCAGCAGCTTCCGACAGGGACCGTCGAACACTGAAGCTTTCTTT.

This clone was seen more than once but under ten times. This chain connects TRBV5-5 to TRBJ2-1; 13 nucleotides line up with TRBD2. J was trimmed by 6 bases and V by 3 bases; bases with no gene match: 3. Germline CDR1 is SGHKS and CDR2 is YYEKEE (reference sequence). The CDR3 contains 15 residues. In nucleotides, the CDR3 is TGTGCCAGCAGCTCACTAGCGGGGGGGCTCAATGAGCAGTTCTTC. It translates to CASSSLAGGLNEQFF.

The chain employs TRBV7-8 and TRBJ1-6; D is ambiguous. Germline CDR1 reads SGHVS; CDR2 reads FQNEAQ. The CDR3 has 16 amino acids. The germline V and J ends were trimmed by 3 bases and 7 bases, with 16 bases remaining between them. The CDR3 nucleotides read TGTGCCAGCAGCTTGGTCCCACAGCGGACCAATTCACCCCTCCACTTT. This gives the protein CASSLVPQRTNSPLHF. Complete variable domain (other parts from reference TRBV7-8 and TRBJ1-6): GAGVSQSPRYKVAKRGQDVALRCDPISGHVSLFWYQQALGQGPEFLTYFQNEAQLDKSGLPSDRFFAERPEGSVSTLKIQRTQQEDSAVYLCASSLVPQRTNSPLHFGNGTRLTVT.

On this clone: At one of its ends the junction is not consistent with the germline gene, which may arise from a read error. The chain joins TRBV7-9 to TRBJ2-1; 9 bases fit TRBD2. CDR1 and CDR2 (germline): SEHNR, FQNEAQ (reference sequence). This CDR3 comprises 18 residues. CDR3 loop: CSSSYRSSGGSFDNEQFF. In DNA, the CDR3 is TGTTCCAGCAGCTATAGATCCAGCGGGGGGAGTTTCGACAATGAGCAGTTCTTC.

This clone was counted between two and nine times. One junction end disagrees with the germline gene, perhaps due to a read error. The chain employs TRBV7-7 and TRBJ2-1; TRBD1 agrees at 7 bases. CDR1 and CDR2 from the germline V gene are SSHAT and FNYEAQ (reference sequence). The CDR3 is 15 amino acids. In nucleotides, the CDR3 is TGTGCTAGCAGAGCCCGGGACAGCCCCTACAATGAGCAGTTCTTC. Amino acid sequence: CASRARDSPYNEQFF.